The 14 T cell receptor beta chains below all came from one sample that was sequenced in a study of metastatic and nonmetastatic thyroid tumors. There were no patients who had received any treatment before thyroid surgery. TCRdb reanalyzed the PCR reads via MiXCR. The data hold tens of thousands of clones, with approximately 25% observed a single time. The sample taken for sequencing was tumor tissue. These receptors all come from a female donor with papillary thyroid cancer or a benign thyroid nodule (not recorded which). Some clones in this sample may be carry-over from other donors' samples.

The chain links TRBV5-1 to TRBJ2-3; D uncertain. Trimming pared 4 bases from V and 2 bases from J, leaving 5 bases between. CDR1 SGHRS and CDR2 YFSETQ come from the germline V gene. The CDR3 length is 12 residues. The CDR3 region has the DNA TGCGCCAGCAGCCAACTCACAGATACGCAGTATTTT. Translated, it gives CASSQLTDTQYF.

The V call is TRBV9, the J call TRBJ1-3, with no clear D. Germline loops: CDR1 SGDLS, CDR2 YYNGEE. The CDR3 length is 14 residues. The V end was cut by 3 bases, the J end by 0 bases, with 7 bases between. CDR3 region: CASSGGSSGNTIYF. The CDR3 bases are TGTGCCAGCAGCGGTGGGAGCTCTGGAAACACCATATATTTT.

CDR3 residues: CASSPGLAGVYEQYF. Here the CDR3 DNA reads TGCGCCAGCAGCCCCGGACTAGCGGGAGTTTACGAGCAGTACTTC. This sequence joins TRBV4-1 and TRBJ2-7; TRBD2 agrees at 13 bases. The CDR3 length is 15 residues. V shed 4 bases and J 4 bases; nucleotides not matched to a gene: 4. Germline-derived CDR1 and CDR2 are MGHRA and YSYEKL.

This clone qualifies as medium-sized. The chain links TRBV6-1 to TRBJ1-6; D gene uncertain. The CDR3 runs 15 residues. The V gene's germline CDR1 is MNHNS and CDR2 SASEGT. Trimming pared 8 bases from V and 0 bases from J, leaving 11 bases between. The CDR3 bases are TGTGCCAGCTCCCTGTTAGGCTCCTATAATTCACCCCTCCACTTT. Translation: CASSLLGSYNSPLHF.

The rearrangement links TRBV5-1 to TRBJ2-2; D uncertain. Deletions cut 6 bases from V and 0 bases from J, with 9 bases between. The CDR3 has 14 amino acids. Germline V gives CDR1 SGHRS, CDR2 YFSETQ. As DNA, the CDR3 is TGCGCCAGCAAGGGCAGCCCGAACACCGGGGAGCTGTTTTTT. Encoded protein: CASKGSPNTGELFF.

A word on this clone: A junction end diverges from the germline sequence, so it may reflect a read error. V gene TRBV6-5 combines with J gene TRBJ1-5; possibly TRBD1 for D (6 bases). CDR1 and CDR2 (germline): MNHEY, SVGAGI. CDR3 length: 15 amino acids. Here the CDR3 DNA reads TGTGCCAGCAGTTACGAGGGGGGAAGCAATCATCCCCAGCATTTT. Its protein product is CASSYEGGSNHPQHF.

The CDR3: CASSLDFRNTIYF. As DNA, the CDR3 is TGCGCCAGCAGCTTGGATTTTAGAAACACCATATATTTT. This chain joins TRBV5-1 and TRBJ1-3, with unresolved D. Per the germline V gene, CDR1 is SGHRS and CDR2 is YFSETQ. The CDR3 consists of 13 residues. V lost 0 bases and J lost 5, with 6 bases in between.

This clone was counted ten times or more. This chain uses TRBV7-2 with TRBJ1-1; D is undetermined. Trimming shortened V by 2 bases and J by 5 bases, and 15 bases separated the two germline ends. This CDR3 comprises 15 residues. The V gene's germline CDR1 is SGHTA and CDR2 FQGNSA. CDR3 coding DNA: TGTGCCAGCAGCTTAAGGCACAACGGAGGAACTGAAGCTTTCTTT. This codes for CASSLRHNGGTEAFF.

By share of the sample, this clone is medium-sized. The chain uses TRBV20-1 and TRBJ2-7; no clear D. Germline CDR1 is DFQATT and CDR2 is SNEGSKA (reference sequence). CDR3 length equals 16 residues. V lost 0 bases and J 2 bases, leaving 17 bases between the germline ends. The CDR3 DNA is TGCAGTGCTAGAGATAGATCGGGCTATAACCCCTACGAGCAGTACTTC. Translating gives CSARDRSGYNPYEQYF.

In regard to this clone: The junction shows a germline mismatch at one end, possibly a read error. The genes are TRBV7-3 and TRBJ2-3; TRBD2 agrees at 9 bases. CDR3 length: 16 residues. CDR1 and CDR2 (germline): SGHTA, FQGTGA. The CDR3 region is CASRPRSGGSTDTQYF. CDR3 sequence (DNA): TGTGCCAGCAGACCGCGTAGCGGGGGTAGCACAGATACGCAATATTTT. Combining the CDR3 with reference TRBV7-3 and TRBJ2-3 gives the whole variable domain GAGVSQTPSNKVTEKGKYVELRCDPISGHTALYWYRQSLGQGPEFLIYFQGTGAADDSGLPNDRFFAVRPEGSVSTLKIQRTERGDSAVYLCASRPRSGGSTDTQYFGPGTRLTVL.

A few counts support this clone. The V gene is TRBV7-2, the J gene TRBJ2-7; TRBD1 aligns across 8 bases. This CDR3 spans 13 amino acids. Unmatched junction bases numbered 2, after V lost 3 bases and J lost 4 bases. The germline V gene has CDR1 SGHTA and CDR2 FQGNSA. The CDR3 nucleotides are TGTGCCAGCAGCTTGGGGACAGGATACGAGCAGTACTTC. It codes for CASSLGTGYEQYF.

There are many counts of this clone. The rearrangement joins TRBV7-9 to TRBJ2-6, with 10 bases fitting TRBD2. J gave up 0 bases and V 3 bases, and 8 bases lay outside the gene matches. The CDR3 has 19 residues. The germline CDR1 and CDR2 sequences are SEHNR and FQNEAQ (reference sequence). In DNA form, the CDR3 reads TGTGCCAGCAGCTTCTTGCCAGCGGGGGGGTTCTCTGGGGCCAACGTCCTGACTTTC. It translates to CASSFLPAGGFSGANVLTF. Full variable domain (missing parts from reference TRBV7-9 and TRBJ2-6): DTGVSQNPRHKITKRGQNVTFRCDPISEHNRLYWYRQTLGQGPEFLTYFQNEAQLEKSRLLSDRFSAERPKGSFSTLEIQRTEQGDSAMYLCASSFLPAGGFSGANVLTFGAGSRLTVL.

This rearrangement joins TRBV9 to TRBJ2-7; TRBD2 agrees at 7 bases. Germline assignment: CDR1 SGDLS and CDR2 YYNGEE. This CDR3 contains 15 residues. V lost 4 bases, J lost 1 base, and 8 bases stayed unmatched. CDR3 coding DNA: TGTGCCAGCAGCCCCTCGGGGGGTTGTTCCTACGAGCAGTACTTC. Translated: CASSPSGGCSYEQYF.

This clone was counted a few times. The chain couples TRBV6-1 to TRBJ2-7; a weak D match, TRBD2 (7 bases). CDR3 length: 16 amino acids. CDR1 MNHNS and CDR2 SASEGT come from the germline V gene. Trimming removed 3 bases from V and 1 base from J, with 16 bases in between. The CDR3: CASSDPRGTWSYEQYF. Here the CDR3 DNA reads TGTGCCAGCAGTGACCCGCGGGGGACATGGTCCTACGAGCAGTACTTC.